The source of this T cell receptor beta chain is a study of early T cells in non-severe SARS-CoV-2 infection. TCRdb re-analysed the 5' RACE reads in MiXCR, keeping a single row per CDR3 protein. Among about 69,000 distinct CDR3 sequences listed, about an eighth were seen once. A few counts support this clonotype. In germline, CDR1 is LGHNA, CDR2 YNFKEQ. The CDR3 length is 15 residues. Deletions cut 0 bases from V and 1 base from J, with 10 bases between. This clonotype originated in an adult who was a healthcare worker with PCR-confirmed SARS-CoV-2 infection or an uninfected control (not recorded which). Sequencing input: whole blood. The chain recombines TRBV4-2 with TRBJ2-7; D not certain. CDR3 region: CASSQELAASYEQYF. For the CDR3, the DNA is TGTGCCAGCAGCCAAGAGCTGGCAGCATCCTACGAGCAGTACTTC.